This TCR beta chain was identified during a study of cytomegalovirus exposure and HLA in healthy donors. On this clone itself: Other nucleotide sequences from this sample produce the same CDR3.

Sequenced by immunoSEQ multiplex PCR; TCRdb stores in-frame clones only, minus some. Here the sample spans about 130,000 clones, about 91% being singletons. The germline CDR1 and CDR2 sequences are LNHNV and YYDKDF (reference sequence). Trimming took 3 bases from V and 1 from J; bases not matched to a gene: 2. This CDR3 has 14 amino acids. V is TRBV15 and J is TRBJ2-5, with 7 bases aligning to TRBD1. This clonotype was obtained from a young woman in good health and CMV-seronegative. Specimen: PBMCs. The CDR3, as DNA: TGTGCCACCAGCAGGGGACAGTTCCAAGAGACCCAGTACTTC. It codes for CATSRGQFQETQYF.